This T cell receptor beta chain was recorded in a study of T cell clones after liver transplantation. Study as a whole: Without induction therapy, subjects received standard immunosuppression until 12-24 months post-transplant.

Study results and limitations: Compared with third party-reactive sequences, donor-reactive ones declined more, independent of withdrawal success. Post-transplant time points were not standardized, so conclusions are preliminary.

Measured with immunoSEQ multiplex PCR; TCRdb has only the in-frame clones, and not every one. The data hold tens of thousands of clones, with roughly 80% observed a single time. Trimming pared 3 bases from V and 7 bases from J, leaving 10 bases between. Per the germline V gene, CDR1 is SGHTA and CDR2 is FQGNSA. CDR3 size: 13 residues. Comments on this clone: What it recognizes is unknown.

Sample: CD4+ T cells from blood, taken approximately 3.5 years after liver transplant. The origin of this receptor is a human patient who received a liver transplant. Among the T cells, some may be from the graft donor. The rearrangement joins TRBV7-2 to TRBJ2-1; D uncertain. This CDR3 reads CASSFRGRNEQFF. The CDR3 nucleotides read TGTGCCAGCAGCTTTCGTGGACGGAATGAGCAGTTCTTC. Full variable domain (remainder filled in from reference TRBV7-2 and TRBJ2-1): GAGVSQSPSNKVTEKGKDVELRCDPISGHTALYWYRQSLGQGLEFLIYFQGNSAPDKSGLPSDRFSAERTGGSVSTLTIQRTQQEDSAVYLCASSFRGRNEQFFGPGTRLTVL.